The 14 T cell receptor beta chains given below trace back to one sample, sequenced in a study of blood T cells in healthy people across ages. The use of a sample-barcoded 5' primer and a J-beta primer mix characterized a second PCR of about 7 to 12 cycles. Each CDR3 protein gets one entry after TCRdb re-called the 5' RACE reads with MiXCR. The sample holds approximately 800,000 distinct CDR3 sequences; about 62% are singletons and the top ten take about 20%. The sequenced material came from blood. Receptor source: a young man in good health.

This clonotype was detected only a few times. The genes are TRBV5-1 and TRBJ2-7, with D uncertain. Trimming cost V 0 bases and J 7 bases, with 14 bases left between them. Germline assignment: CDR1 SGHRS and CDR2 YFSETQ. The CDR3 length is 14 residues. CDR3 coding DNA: TGCGCCAGCAGCTTGGGCCCCCCAGTGGAGGAGCAGTACTTC. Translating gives CASSLGPPVEEQYF.

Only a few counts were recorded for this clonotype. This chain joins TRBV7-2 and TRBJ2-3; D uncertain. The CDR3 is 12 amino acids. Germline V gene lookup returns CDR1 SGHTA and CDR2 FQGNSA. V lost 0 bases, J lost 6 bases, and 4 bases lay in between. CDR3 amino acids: CASSLAVDTQYF. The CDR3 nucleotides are TGTGCCAGCAGCTTAGCGGTCGATACGCAGTATTTT.

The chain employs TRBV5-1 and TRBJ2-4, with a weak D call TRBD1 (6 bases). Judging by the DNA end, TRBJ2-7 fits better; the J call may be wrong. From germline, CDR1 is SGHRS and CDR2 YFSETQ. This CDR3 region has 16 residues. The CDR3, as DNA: TGCGCCAGCAGCGCGAATCGAGGGGGACGGGCCCACGAGCAGTACTTC. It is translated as CASSANRGGRAHEQYF.

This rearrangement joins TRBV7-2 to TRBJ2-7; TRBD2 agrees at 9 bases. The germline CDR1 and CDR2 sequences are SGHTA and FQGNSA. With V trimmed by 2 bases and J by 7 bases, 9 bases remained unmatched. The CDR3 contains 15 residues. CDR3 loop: CASSLRREGYNEQYF. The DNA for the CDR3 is TGTGCCAGCAGCTTAAGGCGGGAGGGCTACAATGAGCAGTACTTC.

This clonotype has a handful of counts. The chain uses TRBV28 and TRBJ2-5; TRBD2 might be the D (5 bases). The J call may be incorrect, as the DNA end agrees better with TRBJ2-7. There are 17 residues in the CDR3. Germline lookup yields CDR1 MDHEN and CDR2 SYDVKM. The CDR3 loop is CASSPPTFPGSSYEQYF. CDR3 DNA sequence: TGTGCCAGCAGTCCGCCCACCTTCCCGGGAAGCTCTTACGAGCAGTACTTC.

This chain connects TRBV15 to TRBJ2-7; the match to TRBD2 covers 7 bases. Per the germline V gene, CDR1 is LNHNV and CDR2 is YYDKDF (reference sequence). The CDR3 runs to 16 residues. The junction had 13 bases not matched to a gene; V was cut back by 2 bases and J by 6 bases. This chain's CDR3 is CATSRSISITGGEQYF. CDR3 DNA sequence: TGTGCCACCAGCAGATCCATTTCCATCACGGGAGGCGAGCAGTACTTC.

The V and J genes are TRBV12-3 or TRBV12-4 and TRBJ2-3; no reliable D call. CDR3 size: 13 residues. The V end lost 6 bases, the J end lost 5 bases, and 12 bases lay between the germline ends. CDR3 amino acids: CASRAFKGDTQYF. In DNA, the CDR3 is TGTGCCAGCAGGGCGTTTAAGGGAGATACGCAGTATTTT.

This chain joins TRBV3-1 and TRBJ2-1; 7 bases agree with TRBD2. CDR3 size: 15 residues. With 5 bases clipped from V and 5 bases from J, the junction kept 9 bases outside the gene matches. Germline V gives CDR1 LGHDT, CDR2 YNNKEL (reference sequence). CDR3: CASSSRAGGDNEQFF. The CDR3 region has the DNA TGTGCCAGCAGCTCCCGCGCTGGGGGGGACAATGAGCAGTTCTTC.

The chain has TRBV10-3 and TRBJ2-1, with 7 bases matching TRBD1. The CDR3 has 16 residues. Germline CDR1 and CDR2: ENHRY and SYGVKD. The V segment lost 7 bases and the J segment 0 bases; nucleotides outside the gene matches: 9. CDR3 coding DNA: TGTGCCATCAATGCAGGGGGTTCTAGCTCCTACAATGAGCAGTTCTTC. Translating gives CAINAGGSSSYNEQFF.

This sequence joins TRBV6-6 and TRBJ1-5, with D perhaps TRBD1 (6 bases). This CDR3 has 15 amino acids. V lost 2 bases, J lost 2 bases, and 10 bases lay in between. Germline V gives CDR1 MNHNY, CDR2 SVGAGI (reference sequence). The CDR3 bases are TGTGCCAGCAGTTACCCCAGGGGAGGCAATCAGCCCCAGCATTTT. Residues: CASSYPRGGNQPQHF.

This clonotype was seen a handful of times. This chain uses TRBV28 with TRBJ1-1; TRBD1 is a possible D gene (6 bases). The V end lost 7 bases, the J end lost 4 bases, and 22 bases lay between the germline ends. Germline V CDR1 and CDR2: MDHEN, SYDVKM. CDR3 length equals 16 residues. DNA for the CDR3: TGTGCCAGCACCACTGGGGGGGCCCAGGTGAGCACTGAAGCTTTCTTT. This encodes CASTTGGAQVSTEAFF.

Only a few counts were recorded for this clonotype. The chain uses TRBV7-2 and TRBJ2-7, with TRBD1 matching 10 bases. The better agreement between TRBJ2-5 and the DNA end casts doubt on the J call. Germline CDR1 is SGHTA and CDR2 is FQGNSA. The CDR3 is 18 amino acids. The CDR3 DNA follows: TGTGCCAGCAGCCTTCTTAACTTTAAGGGACAGGGGAGCCAGACCCAGTACTTC. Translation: CASSLLNFKGQGSQTQYF.

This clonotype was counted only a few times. The CDR3 here is CASNGDQETQYF. CDR3 DNA sequence: TGTGCCAGCAACGGGGACCAAGAGACCCAGTACTTC. The rearrangement joins TRBV2 to TRBJ2-5; D possibly corresponds to TRBD2 (5 bases). CDR3 length: 12 residues. CDR1 and CDR2 from the germline V gene are SNHLY and FYNNEI. V gave up 7 bases and J gave up 0 bases, with 6 bases separating them.

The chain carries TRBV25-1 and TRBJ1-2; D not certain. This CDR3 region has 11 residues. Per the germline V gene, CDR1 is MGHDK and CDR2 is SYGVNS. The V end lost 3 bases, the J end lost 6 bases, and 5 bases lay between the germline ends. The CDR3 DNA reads TGTGCCAGCAGTGAGCAGGATGGCTACACCTTC. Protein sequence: CASSEQDGYTF.